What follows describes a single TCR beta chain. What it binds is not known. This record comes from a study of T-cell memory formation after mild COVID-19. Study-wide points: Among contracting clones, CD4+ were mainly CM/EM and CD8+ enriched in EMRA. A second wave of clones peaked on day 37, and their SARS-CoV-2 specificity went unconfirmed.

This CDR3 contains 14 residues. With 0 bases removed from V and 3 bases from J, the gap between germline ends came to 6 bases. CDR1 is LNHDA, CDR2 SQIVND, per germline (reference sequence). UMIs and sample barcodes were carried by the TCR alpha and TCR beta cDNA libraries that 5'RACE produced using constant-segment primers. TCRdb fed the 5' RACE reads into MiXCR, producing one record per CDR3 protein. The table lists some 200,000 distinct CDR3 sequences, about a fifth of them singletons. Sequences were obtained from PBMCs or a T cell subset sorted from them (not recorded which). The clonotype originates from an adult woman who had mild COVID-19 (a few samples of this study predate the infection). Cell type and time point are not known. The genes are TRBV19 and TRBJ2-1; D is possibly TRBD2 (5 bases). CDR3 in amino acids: CASSIDRDYNEQFF. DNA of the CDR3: TGTGCCAGTAGTATAGATCGGGACTACAATGAGCAGTTCTTC.